Below, one TCR beta chain is given with its context. The record originates from a study of blood T cell repertoires in COVID-19. Study as a whole: The origin of the acute and convalescent COVID-19 samples was the United States, Italy and Spain. T cells, B-cell-depleted T cells, or PBMCs provided the cDNA or gDNA that served as material.

Libraries were prepared by immunoSEQ multiplex PCR; TCRdb keeps only in-frame clonotypes and omits some of them. Among around 31,000 clones, just over 90% were seen once, and the ten largest hold under 4%. This clonotype was sampled from a man aged 60-69 years with acute or convalescent COVID-19. The sequenced sample consisted of peripheral blood.

The CDR3 loop is CAISELGYRAEGEQYV. The DNA for the CDR3 is TGTGCCATCAGTGAGTTGGGCTACAGGGCAGAAGGCGAGCAGTACGTC. The V gene is TRBV10-3, the J gene TRBJ2-7; perhaps TRBD1 as D (6 bases). Germline V lookup: CDR1 ENHRY, CDR2 SYGVKD. Trimming left V 1 base short and J 6 bases short, with 19 bases between. The CDR3 consists of 16 residues.